The clone carrying this T cell receptor (beta chain) occurred a few times. MiXCR, run by TCRdb on the 5' RACE reads, gives a single entry per CDR3 protein. Of approximately 700,000 distinct CDR3 sequences listed, 15% to 20% are singletons. The data stem from a study of identical twins. The CDR3 extends over 15 amino acids. Germline loops: CDR1 MNHEY, CDR2 SVGEGT. Trimming removed 4 bases at V and 5 bases at J, with 18 bases between. These same records also appear under a second study, on T cells expressing NK-cell markers. As that study records: Also leading the CD3+CD56-NKG2C+ fraction in a handful of donors were these clonotypes.

This receptor was identified in a woman younger than 30 in good health. Input material: PBMCs. J is TRBJ2-7 and V is TRBV6-2 or TRBV6-3; a possible D gene is TRBD2 (7 bases). The CDR3 nucleotides read TGTGCCAGCAGTTCCGCAGGGGCGGGGGACCACGAGCAGTACTTC. Amino acid sequence: CASSSAGAGDHEQYF.